This T cell receptor (beta chain) was obtained from a study of OX40 agonist ivuxolimab in advanced cancers. Whole-study context: The patients received agonistic anti-OX40 (CD134) antibody ivuxolimab.

Blood was sampled at baseline, cycle 4 day 1, and cycle 7 day 1. V was shortened by 3 bases and J by 1 base, with 16 bases between the two germline ends. CDR3 length: 16 amino acids. Germline V gene data show CDR1 as ENHRY and CDR2 as SYGVKD. Profiled with immunoSEQ multiplex PCR; TCRdb holds only in-frame clones, not every one. The sample shows about 58,000 clones, roughly 83% of them seen only once. Findings and limits, study-wide: Clones of CD4+ and CD8+ blood T cells grew by week 6 at doses of 0.1 to 3.0 mg/kg.

Worth noting for this clone: The target antigen is unknown.

The chain joins TRBV10-3 to TRBJ2-7; D perhaps matches TRBD1 (5 bases). The sample here was CD4+ or CD8+ T cells sorted from blood, taken in a trial of the OX40 agonist ivuxolimab. The clonotype was recovered from an adult with an advanced solid tumor such as melanoma, head and neck, liver or kidney cancer. The CDR3 region is CAISDPAAGLSYEQYF. CDR3 nucleotide sequence: TGTGCCATCAGTGACCCGGCGGCAGGGTTGTCCTACGAGCAGTACTTC.